Listed below are T cell receptor beta chains from one sample, sequenced in a study of CD8 T cells in Susac syndrome. TCRdb analysed the immunoSEQ multiplex PCR reads with MiXCR anew, one entry per CDR3 protein. The sample shows a few hundred thousand distinct CDR3 sequences, roughly 81% of them seen only once. Input material: CD8+ T cells from PBMCs. These receptors all stem from a human donor with multiple sclerosis. CDR3s include the opening cysteine and the closing phenylalanine or tryptophan. The D gene is left open where the match is weak. Clone sizes are given selectively: once, few, many, or a class where the clone is expanded.

few - TRBJ1-1 TRBV20-1 CSASSYTEAFF TGCAGTGCTAGTTCCTACACTGAAGCTTTCTTT
- - TRBJ2-5 TRBV4-2 CASSPADGGYRGETQYF TGTGCCAGCAGCCCCGCAGATGGGGGATACCGTGGGGAGACCCAGTACTTC
- - TRBJ1-2 TRBV11-2 CASSTGTGGYYGYTF TGTGCCAGCAGTACCGGGACGGGGGGGTACTATGGCTACACCTTC
- TRBD2 TRBJ2-2 TRBV7-9 CASSRSTLAGPGTGELFF TGTGCCAGCAGCCGTTCCACCCTAGCGGGGCCCGGCACCGGGGAGCTGTTTTTT
once - TRBJ1-1 TRBV5-1 CASSLGTGAGEAFF TGCGCCAGCAGCTTGGGTACGGGGGCGGGTGAAGCTTTCTTT
- - TRBJ1-2 TRBV20-1 CSAKGQAYYGYTF TGCAGTGCTAAGGGCCAGGCTTACTATGGCTACACCTTC
- TRBD2 TRBJ2-5 TRBV19 CASSRGRLARGQETQYF TGTGCCAGTAGTAGGGGACGACTAGCGAGAGGGCAAGAGACCCAGTACTTC
- - TRBJ1-1 TRBV5-1 CASSPHGRDTEAFF TGCGCCAGCAGCCCACATGGGAGGGACACTGAAGCTTTCTTT
once - TRBJ2-2 TRBV5-4 CASSLEDSHTGELFF TGTGCCAGCAGCTTGGAAGACTCTCACACCGGGGAGCTGTTTTTT
- TRBD1 TRBJ1-5 TRBV24-1 CATSPPGQGNQPQHF TGTGCCACCAGCCCCCCGGGACAGGGCAATCAGCCCCAGCATTTT
- TRBD1 TRBJ1-3 TRBV20-1 CSAPGTGTGNTIYF TGCAGTGCTCCCGGGACAGGGACTGGAAACACCATATATTTT
- - TRBJ2-2 TRBV20-1 CSAYFSDAGELFF TGCAGTGCTTATTTCTCGGATGCCGGGGAGCTGTTTTTT
- TRBD2 TRBJ2-1 TRBV9 CASSVRGLVGAYNEQFF TGTGCCAGCAGCGTGCGGGGACTAGTGGGGGCCTACAATGAGCAGTTCTTC
- - TRBJ1-5 TRBV12-5 CASGLNRQVEPQHF TGTGCTAGTGGTTTGAATCGGCAGGTCGAGCCCCAGCATTTT
- TRBD1 TRBJ2-7 TRBV7-8 CASTPPTGGYSSYEQYF TGTGCCAGCACCCCCCCCACAGGGGGCTACTCTTCCTACGAGCAGTACTTC
- - TRBJ2-1 TRBV27 CASSSGGSYNEQFF TGTGCCAGCAGTTCCGGGGGCTCCTACAATGAGCAGTTCTTC
once - TRBJ1-2 TRBV15 CAASRPTLPLDGYTF TGTGCCGCCAGCAGACCTACCCTACCCTTGGATGGCTACACCTTC
- - TRBJ2-7 TRBV20-1 CSARDPLGVYEQYF TGCAGTGCTAGAGATCCACTAGGGGTCTACGAGCAGTACTTC
- - TRBJ2-7 TRBV6-5 CASSYSLSGYEQYF TGTGCCAGCAGTTATTCCCTGAGCGGATACGAGCAGTACTTC
- - TRBJ2-1 TRBV7-3 CASSVYHTSYNEQFF TGTGCCAGCAGCGTTTATCATACCTCCTACAATGAGCAGTTCTTC
- - TRBJ1-5 TRBV21-1 CASSPGRAISSNQPQHF TGTGCCAGCAGCCCCGGCAGGGCGATTTCTAGCAATCAGCCCCAGCATTTT
- - TRBJ2-2 TRBV7-2 CASSSGSYTGELFF TGTGCCAGCAGTTCGGGCTCCTACACCGGGGAGCTGTTTTTT
once - TRBJ2-3 TRBV27 CASSTGGRYTDTQYF TGTGCCAGCAGTACCGGTGGGAGGTACACAGATACGCAGTATTTT
- TRBD2 TRBJ2-7 TRBV7-9 CASSSLAAIYEQYF TGTGCCAGCAGTTCGCTAGCGGCCATTTACGAGCAGTACTTC
- - TRBJ1-5 TRBV27 CASSVTPLNQPQHF TGTGCCAGCAGTGTTACCCCCCTCAATCAGCCCCAGCATTTT
- - TRBJ2-7 TRBV12-3/TRBV12-4 CASSLVPPPDYEQYF TGTGCCAGCAGTTTAGTCCCCCCCCCAGACTACGAGCAGTACTTC
- - TRBJ2-7 TRBV28 CASRPTGYEQYF TGTGCCAGCAGGCCGACAGGCTACGAGCAGTACTTC
- - TRBJ1-4 TRBV4-1 CASSLSARGEKLFF TGCGCCAGCAGCCTTTCCGCGCGGGGCGAAAAACTGTTTTTT
- - TRBJ2-6 TRBV4-1 CASSQESQPLSGANVLTF TGCGCCAGCAGCCAAGAATCACAGCCCCTCTCTGGGGCCAACGTCCTGACTTTC
- TRBD2 TRBJ2-1 TRBV20-1 CRTTSGRGNEQFF TGCAGAACTACTAGCGGGAGGGGGAATGAGCAGTTCTTC
- - TRBJ1-2 TRBV5-4 CASSLSAPGYGDTF TGTGCCAGCAGCTTGAGTGCCCCGGGCTATGGCGACACCTTC